Below are 6 T cell receptor beta chains sequenced from a single sample in a study of blood T cell repertoires in COVID-19. Generated by immunoSEQ multiplex PCR, the TCRdb table keeps only in-frame clones and is missing some. The repertoire holds more than 90,000 clones, with 85% as singletons. Sequences were obtained from peripheral blood. These receptors were obtained from a man of 80 years or more with acute or convalescent COVID-19.

This clone has more than one count but fewer than ten. V is TRBV2 and J is TRBJ1-5, with TRBD1 matching 8 bases. Germline CDR1 and CDR2: SNHLY and FYNNEI. The CDR3 loop spans 14 amino acids. V shed 3 bases, J shed 6 bases, and the junction held 4 bases outside the gene matches. The CDR3 region is CASSDGQGSQPQHF. CDR3 nucleotide sequence: TGTGCCAGCAGTGACGGACAGGGCAGTCAGCCCCAGCATTTT.

This clone was picked up one time. The chain uses TRBV10-3 and TRBJ2-7, with 7 bases lining up with TRBD2. V shed 3 bases, J shed 0 bases, and the junction held 2 bases outside the gene matches. Germline CDR1 is ENHRY and CDR2 is SYGVKD. The CDR3 length is 14 residues. DNA for the CDR3: TGTGCCATCAGTGACGGGAGGAACTCCTACGAGCAGTACTTC. It specifies CAISDGRNSYEQYF.

The chain couples TRBV2 to TRBJ1-5, with a weak D call TRBD1 (6 bases). The CDR3 extends over 14 amino acids. V was pared by 7 bases and J by 0 bases, with 10 bases between. CDR1 SNHLY and CDR2 FYNNEI come from the germline V gene. The DNA of the CDR3 is TGTGCCAGCATGTGGGACACTAGCAATCAGCCCCAGCATTTT. Amino acids: CASMWDTSNQPQHF.

The chain carries TRBV29-1 and TRBJ1-2; D ambiguous. The CDR3 has 12 amino acids. CDR1 and CDR2 (germline): SQVTM, ANQGSEA. V gave up 1 base and J gave up 3 bases, with 6 bases separating them. In DNA form, the CDR3 reads TGCAGCGTTGAAGTCGGGGACTATGGCTACACCTTC. It codes for CSVEVGDYGYTF.

This rearrangement joins TRBV7-3 to TRBJ2-3; D might be TRBD1 (5 bases). V was clipped by 2 bases and J by 2 bases, with 8 bases between them. The germline CDR1 and CDR2 sequences are SGHTA and FQGTGA. This CDR3 is built from 14 residues. The CDR3 nucleotides are TGTGCCAGCAGCTTATCACAGGTCACAGATACGCAGTATTTT. It translates to CASSLSQVTDTQYF.

In its sample, this clone was seen a few times. V is TRBV3-1 (or the pseudogene TRBV3-2) and J is TRBJ1-2; D remains ambiguous. The germline V gene has CDR1 LGHDT and CDR2 YNNKEL (reference sequence). The CDR3 runs 12 residues. The V end was cut by 5 bases, the J end by 8 bases, with 12 bases between. CDR3 nucleotides: TGTGCCAGCAGCGTTCGCGGAGGCGGCTACACCTTC. This sequence encodes CASSVRGGGYTF.